This TCR delta chain appears in the sequencing data of a study of γδ T cells in repeated Plasmodium falciparum infection. Study-wide context: Each infection was followed by sampling at 21 days, plus baseline and some pre-infection draws.

CDR1 and CDR2 from the germline V gene are TSWWSYY and QGS. Trimming took 10 bases from V and 6 from J, leaving 30 bases between them. CDR3 length: 17 residues. TCRdb reprocessed the multiplex PCR reads using CATT. The sample has 50,000 or so delta-chain clones; 1.5% to 2% are singletons. This clone was found many times. Its matching antigen is unknown. This sample also contains other DNA sequences that code for the same CDR3. General observations from the study: Many TCRgamma sequences overlapped between individuals in stable Vgamma9/Vdelta2+ repertoires.

Flow sorting of PBMC yielded separate Vgamma9/Vdelta2+ and Vdelta2-negative gammadelta T cell populations for bulk repertoire analysis. This sequence was found in a pool of human donors (malaria-infected and uninfected, not separated). Sequenced material: gamma-delta T cells from blood. The rearrangement joins TRDV1 to TRDJ1; D perhaps matches TRDD3 (6 bases). Here the CDR3 DNA reads TGTGCTCAGTTGGCCTTTTTTGGGGGTCCTTCTACTTATAAACTCATCTTT. Its protein is CAQLAFFGGPSTYKLIF.